A single T cell receptor (beta chain) is shown here with its context. Antigen specificity is unknown. Losses at the gene ends were 1 base for V and 8 bases for J; bases not matched to a gene: 10. CDR1 and CDR2 (germline): SGHRS, YFSETQ. The CDR3 loop spans 16 amino acids. Amplification used 60 Vbeta primers and 13 Jbeta primers. Original processing notes: Counted up in a later analysis, unique TCR beta chains came to approximately 83 million, with 9.5 million to 13 million shared. TCRdb keeps only in-frame clones here, not all; method: immunoSEQ multiplex PCR. The V and J calls and the clone size are those of that table, but D and trimming were determined from the DNA. The sample data list around 97,000 clones. This specimen comes from a study of cytomegalovirus exposure and HLA in healthy donors. Study results and caveats: Highly shared variants forming one cluster were likely a sequencing artifact. The listing of 150 to 200 TCR beta chains classed them as cytomegalovirus-associated.

J is TRBJ1-4 and V is TRBV5-1, with TRBD1 matching over 8 bases. What was sequenced was PBMCs. The TCR comes from a middle-aged man in good health and CMV-seronegative. CDR3 loop: CASSLFEQGAREKLFF. The DNA of the CDR3 is TGCGCCAGCAGCTTGTTCGAGCAGGGGGCGCGGGAAAAACTGTTTTTT.